Below are 18 T cell receptor beta chains sequenced from a single sample in a study of T cell responses to AZD1222 COVID-19 vaccine. Generated by immunoSEQ multiplex PCR, the TCRdb table keeps only in-frame clones and is missing some. The sample has some 110,000 clones; nearly 95% are singletons. Sequenced here: peripheral blood, sampled on day 0 of AZD1222 vaccination. The receptors derive from an adult in good health.

The chain has TRBV10-2 and TRBJ2-4; 13 bases fit TRBD2. From germline, CDR1 is WSHSY and CDR2 SAAADI. The V and J ends lost 5 bases and 1 base, in that order; junction bases with no gene match: 2. The CDR3 is 16 amino acids. CDR3 bases: TGCGCCAGCAGTTGGACTAGCGGGAGCGCCAAAAACATTCAGTACTTC. Protein sequence: CASSWTSGSAKNIQYF.

CDR3 in amino acids: CAILGGSGELFF. The DNA of the CDR3 is TGTGCCATCCTGGGCGGGTCCGGGGAGCTGTTTTTT. The chain couples TRBV27 to TRBJ2-2, with D perhaps TRBD2 (5 bases). The germline gives CDR1 MNHEY, CDR2 SMNVEV (reference sequence). Trimming cost V 10 bases and J 6 bases, with 12 bases left between them. This CDR3 is 12 amino acids long.

The genes are TRBV14 and TRBJ2-4, with D perhaps TRBD2 (5 bases). The CDR3 spans 14 residues. Germline CDR1 and CDR2: SGHDN and FVKESK. Trimming pared 4 bases from V and 8 bases from J, leaving 15 bases between. CDR3 region: CASSLSGLRDIQYF. In DNA form, the CDR3 reads TGTGCCAGCAGCCTTTCTGGTTTGAGGGACATTCAGTACTTC.

The chain carries TRBV10-3 and TRBJ2-1, with 9 bases that match TRBD2. CDR1 is ENHRY and CDR2 is SYGVKD in the germline V gene. The length of the CDR3 is 14 residues. Trimming removed 10 bases from V and 5 bases from J; junction bases left unmatched: 9. CDR3 loop: CATRKREDDNEQFF. In DNA, the CDR3 is TGTGCCACACGCAAGCGGGAGGACGACAATGAGCAGTTCTTC.

V gene TRBV2 combines with J gene TRBJ2-3, with D tentatively TRBD1 (5 bases). The CDR3 consists of 14 residues. Trimming shortened V by 4 bases and J by 0 bases, and 8 bases separated the two germline ends. The germline CDR1 and CDR2 sequences are SNHLY and FYNNEI. The CDR3 bases are TGTGCCAGCAGTGGGGGCCTTAGCACAGATACGCAGTATTTT. It translates to CASSGGLSTDTQYF. Supplemented by reference TRBV2 and TRBJ2-3, the full variable domain reads EPEVTQTPSHQVTQMGQEVILRCVPISNHLYFYWYRQILGQKVEFLVSFYNNEISEKSEIFDDQFSVERPDGSNFTLKIRSTKLEDSAMYFCASSGGLSTDTQYFGPGTRLTVL.

This clone showed up just a few times. The chain has TRBV13 and TRBJ2-3; D is undetermined. This CDR3 has 15 residues. Germline loops: CDR1 PRHDT, CDR2 FYEKMQ (reference sequence). The ends were cut back, 3 bases at V and 2 bases at J, with 12 bases in the middle. Here the CDR3 reads CASSFPLTATDTQYF. CDR3 DNA sequence: TGTGCCAGCAGCTTCCCCTTGACGGCCACAGATACGCAGTATTTT.

This rearrangement joins TRBV6-5 to TRBJ2-7; D call uncertain. Germline V gives CDR1 MNHEY, CDR2 SVGAGI. V was pared by 7 bases and J by 5 bases, with 12 bases between. CDR3 size: 12 residues. The chain's CDR3 is CASNPPGHEQYF. CDR3 sequence (DNA): TGTGCCAGCAACCCCCCGGGTCACGAGCAGTACTTC.

The rearrangement uses TRBV10-3 and TRBJ1-2, with D tentatively TRBD1 (5 bases). This CDR3 is built from 12 residues. Germline assignment: CDR1 ENHRY and CDR2 SYGVKD. The V end was cut by 10 bases, the J end by 8 bases, with 17 bases between. CDR3 bases: TGTGCCACCCTCGGGCTCTGGGGGGGCTACACCTTC. It codes for CATLGLWGGYTF.

The J gene is TRBJ1-5, the V gene TRBV2; D remains ambiguous. The CDR3 covers 14 residues. V lost 4 bases and J lost 7, with 14 bases in between. Germline CDR1 is SNHLY and CDR2 is FYNNEI. The CDR3 region is CASSGRPDGQPQHF. In nucleotides, the CDR3 is TGTGCCAGCAGTGGACGGCCTGATGGGCAGCCCCAGCATTTT.

This chain joins TRBV7-9 and TRBJ1-3; 10 bases align to TRBD1. Losses at the gene ends were 4 bases for V and 2 bases for J; bases not matched to a gene: 5. Per the germline V gene, CDR1 is SEHNR and CDR2 is FQNEAQ (reference sequence). CDR3 length equals 16 residues. In nucleotides, the CDR3 is TGTGCCAGCAGCTCCTATGACAGGGGGCCTGGAAACACCATATATTTT. Translation gives CASSSYDRGPGNTIYF.

The chain recombines TRBV4-2 with TRBJ1-2, with TRBD1 matching over 8 bases. Germline CDR1 and CDR2: LGHNA and YNFKEQ. The CDR3 sequence is 16 residues long. V was pared by 1 base and J by 6 bases, with 10 bases of the junction left unmatched. The CDR3 DNA follows: TGTGCCAGCAGCCAAGTGCAGGACAGGGCTAATCATGGCTACACCTTC. As protein: CASSQVQDRANHGYTF.

The genes are TRBV5-1 and TRBJ1-5, with no clear D. V lost 0 bases to trimming and J lost 4 bases, with 8 bases between them. The CDR3 loop spans 14 amino acids. CDR1 and CDR2 (germline): SGHRS, YFSETQ. Here the CDR3 DNA reads TGCGCCAGCAGCTTGGAGGGCCGGAATCAGCCCCAGCATTTT. This translates into CASSLEGRNQPQHF. Together with reference TRBV5-1 and TRBJ1-5, the CDR3 gives the full variable domain: KAGVTQTPRYLIKTRGQQVTLSCSPISGHRSVSWYQQTPGQGLQFLFEYFSETQRNKGNFPGRFSGRQFSNSRSEMNVSTLELGDSALYLCASSLEGRNQPQHFGDGTRLSIL.

The chain joins TRBV5-4 to TRBJ2-2; possible D gene TRBD1, 5 bases. This CDR3 spans 14 amino acids. V was pared by 0 bases and J by 6 bases, with 9 bases between. Germline V gene lookup returns CDR1 SGHNT and CDR2 YYREEE (reference sequence). CDR3 bases: TGTGCCAGCAGCTTGGCCTGGGGCCCCGGGGAGCTGTTTTTT. It translates to CASSLAWGPGELFF.

The chain has TRBV7-9 and TRBJ1-2, with D hard to call. Germline CDR1 SEHNR, CDR2 FQNEAQ (reference sequence). V was trimmed by 6 bases and J by 7 bases, leaving 12 bases between them. This CDR3 contains 12 residues. The DNA for the CDR3 is TGTGCCAGCAGGGGATCTGAGGGTGGCTACACCTTC. Translating it yields CASRGSEGGYTF.

The V call is TRBV6-2 or TRBV6-3, the J call TRBJ2-2, with 11 nucleotides matching TRBD1. The CDR3 totals 17 residues. The V segment lost 6 bases and the J segment 2 bases; nucleotides outside the gene matches: 8. Per germline, CDR1 MNHEY and CDR2 SVGEGT. The CDR3 DNA is TGTGCCAGCAGCCCTACCCGGACAGGGGGCAACACCGGGGAGCTGTTTTTT. Its protein is CASSPTRTGGNTGELFF.

The gene calls are TRBV5-1 and TRBJ2-1; 9 bases align to TRBD1. The CDR3 has 12 residues. J lost 7 bases, V lost 7 bases, and 3 bases had no gene match. Germline V lookup: CDR1 SGHRS, CDR2 YFSETQ. The DNA for the CDR3 is TGCGCCAGCGGGACAGGGTGGAATGAGCAGTTCTTC. Its protein product is CASGTGWNEQFF.

The V gene is TRBV7-2, the J gene TRBJ1-1; a weak D match, TRBD1 (5 bases). The germline V and J ends were trimmed by 5 bases and 4 bases, with 14 bases remaining between them. CDR1 and CDR2 from the germline V gene are SGHTA and FQGNSA. The CDR3 contains 14 residues. This CDR3 reads CASSPMGGITEAFF. CDR3 bases: TGTGCCAGCAGCCCCATGGGGGGGATCACTGAAGCTTTCTTT.

This chain joins TRBV6-5 and TRBJ1-5; 9 nucleotides line up with TRBD1. CDR1 and CDR2 from the germline V gene are MNHEY and SVGAGI. The CDR3 extends over 15 amino acids. V lost 6 bases and J lost 4; bases outside the gene matches: 7. The CDR3 DNA sequence: TGTGCCAGCAGCGGACAGGGGAGGGGTAATCAGCCCCAGCATTTT. It specifies CASSGQGRGNQPQHF.